This TCR beta chain was recovered during a study of T cell clonality in common variable immunodeficiency. Measured with immunoSEQ multiplex PCR; TCRdb has only the in-frame clones, and not every one. The sample is made up of tens of thousands of clones, none counted only once. The J segment lost 3 bases and the V segment lost 2 bases, leaving 6 bases of the junction unmatched. Germline V gene sequence: CDR1 SGHRS, CDR2 YFSETQ. The length of the CDR3 is 16 residues. Study results and caveats: Compared with controls, CVID subjects had fewer shared TCRbeta clones.

There are many counts of this clone. Antigen specificity is unknown. The read terminates 3 residues ahead of where the CDR3 ends, so the germline J gene completes it. The chain joins TRBV5-1 to TRBJ2-1, with TRBD1 matching 9 bases. Sequenced: peripheral blood mononuclear cells. This sequence originates from a person between 18 and 75 years old in good health. The sequenced CDR3 bases are TGCGCCAGCAGCTTCACAGGGGGCGCGGGCTACAATGAG. Translating it yields CASSFTGGAGYNE. From start to end, the CDR3 is CASSFTGGAGYNEQFF.